Following are 19 T cell receptor beta chains from one sample sequenced in a study of cytomegalovirus exposure and HLA in healthy donors. The data were produced by immunoSEQ multiplex PCR, yet TCRdb's version contains in-frame clones alone and is incomplete. The table shows about 190,000 clones, with about 80% occurring only once. The material sequenced was PBMCs. The receptor source for this set is a man younger than 35 in good health and CMV-seropositive.

V usage is TRBV27 and J usage is TRBJ1-1; a possible D gene is TRBD1 (6 bases). V gave up 6 bases and J gave up 5 bases, with 16 bases separating them. The CDR3 has 14 residues. Germline V gene data show CDR1 as MNHEY and CDR2 as SMNVEV (reference sequence). In DNA, the CDR3 is TGTGCCAGCAGACTCCAGGGGCGAGGGACTGAAGCTTTCTTT. This encodes CASRLQGRGTEAFF.

This rearrangement joins TRBV9 to TRBJ2-3; 10 bases are shared with TRBD2. Losses at the gene ends were 0 bases for V and 1 base for J; bases not matched to a gene: 2. The CDR3 is 16 amino acids. In germline, CDR1 is SGDLS, CDR2 YYNGEE. CDR3 sequence reads: CASSVASGRGTDTQYF. The CDR3 DNA follows: TGTGCCAGCAGCGTAGCGAGCGGGAGGGGCACAGATACGCAGTATTTT.

The chain employs TRBV7-8 and TRBJ2-3; D might be TRBD1 (5 bases). Germline V gene sequence: CDR1 SGHVS, CDR2 FQNEAQ. The length of the CDR3 is 17 residues. V was shortened by 1 base and J by 3 bases, with 17 bases between the two germline ends. DNA of the CDR3: TGTGCCAGCAGCTTAGGGCTGCAGGGAATGTGGACAGATACGCAGTATTTT. As protein: CASSLGLQGMWTDTQYF.

The chain is built from TRBV6-1 and TRBJ1-2, with no clear D. The V gene's germline CDR1 is MNHNS and CDR2 SASEGT. Between the trimmed V and J ends, which lost 1 base and 7 bases, there was a span of 16 bases. The CDR3 contains 15 residues. CDR3 coding DNA: TGTGCCAGCAGTGAAGTCGTAGGCGACGGGGTTGGCTACACCTTC. Protein sequence: CASSEVVGDGVGYTF.

A few counts support this clone. CDR3 coding DNA: TGTGCCAGCAGCTCAAAGCCAGAATCGGGGGAGACCCAGTACTTC. It encodes CASSSKPESGETQYF. The rearrangement links TRBV7-7 to TRBJ2-5; D perhaps matches TRBD2 (5 bases). Germline V gene data show CDR1 as SSHAT and CDR2 as FNYEAQ (reference sequence). The V end was cut by 4 bases, the J end by 5 bases, with 17 bases between. This CDR3 is built from 15 residues.

The chain couples TRBV6-5 to TRBJ2-2; D unclear. CDR3 size: 15 residues. Trimming cost V 0 bases and J 1 base, with 6 bases left between them. Per germline, CDR1 MNHEY and CDR2 SVGAGI. For the CDR3, the DNA is TGTGCCAGCAGTTACTCGATACAGAACACCGGGGAGCTGTTTTTT. Amino acid sequence: CASSYSIQNTGELFF.

This clone was observed a handful of times. V usage is TRBV6-4 and J usage is TRBJ2-3, with TRBD2 matching 7 bases. Germline assignment: CDR1 MRHNA and CDR2 SNTAGT. This CDR3 has 14 residues. J lost 4 bases, V lost 8 bases, and 9 bases had no gene match. The CDR3 here is CASSKGGSSDTQYF. Here the CDR3 DNA reads TGTGCCAGCTCCAAAGGCGGGAGCTCAGATACGCAGTATTTT.

The V call is TRBV27, the J call TRBJ2-2; possible D gene TRBD1, 8 bases. Trimming removed 3 bases from V and 3 bases from J, with 14 bases in between. Germline V gene sequence: CDR1 MNHEY, CDR2 SMNVEV (reference sequence). The CDR3 is 16 residues long. DNA of the CDR3: TGTGCCAGCAGTTTCTTACAGGGGGGGGACACCGGGGAGCTGTTTTTT. Its protein product is CASSFLQGGDTGELFF.

The chain is built from TRBV15 and TRBJ2-7; perhaps TRBD1 as D (6 bases). The CDR3 loop spans 16 amino acids. From germline, CDR1 is LNHNV and CDR2 YYDKDF (reference sequence). V shed 4 bases and J shed 0 bases, with 16 bases lying between them. The DNA of the CDR3 is TGTGCCACCAGCACGCACGGACAGACTTACTCCTACGAGCAGTACTTC. Translation: CATSTHGQTYSYEQYF.

This clone appeared once. The rearrangement links TRBV6-4 to TRBJ2-1; 7 bases fit TRBD2. Germline CDR1 is MRHNA and CDR2 is SNTAGT. This CDR3 has 15 amino acids. With 0 bases clipped from V and 4 bases from J, the junction kept 3 bases outside the gene matches. The CDR3 DNA reads as TGTGCCAGCAGTGACTCGGGGCGGGAGTACAATGAGCAGTTCTTC. Translating gives CASSDSGREYNEQFF.

The chain couples TRBV29-1 to TRBJ2-5; tentatively, D is TRBD1 (5 bases). Germline values: CDR1 SQVTM, CDR2 ANQGSEA. The ends were cut back, 7 bases at V and 2 bases at J, with 17 bases in the middle. CDR3 size: 14 residues. The CDR3 region has the DNA TGCAGCGGGGTGGCAGGTGGGGCGCAAGAGACCCAGTACTTC. As protein: CSGVAGGAQETQYF.

This clone was counted once. A read error is possible here, since a much larger clone lies one base away. This chain uses TRBV11-3 with TRBJ1-1; 7 bases agree with TRBD1. V was pared by 5 bases and J by 1 base, with 4 bases of the junction left unmatched. The germline V gene has CDR1 SGHNT and CDR2 YENEEA. The CDR3 has 14 residues. The CDR3 is CASSRQGGNTEAFF. The DNA of the CDR3 is TGTGCCAGCAGCCGACAGGGAGGGAACACTGAAGCTTTCTTT.

The chain links TRBV19 to TRBJ2-2, with 7 bases aligning to TRBD2. The CDR3 is 15 residues long. CDR1 is LNHDA, CDR2 SQIVND, per germline (reference sequence). The V gene end was trimmed by 3 bases and the J gene end by 0 bases; junction bases not matched to a gene: 1. The CDR3: CASSISGTNTGELFF. In DNA form, the CDR3 reads TGTGCCAGTAGTATCAGCGGGACGAACACCGGGGAGCTGTTTTTT.

The chain employs TRBV20-1 and TRBJ2-7; D is possibly TRBD1 (5 bases). In germline, CDR1 is DFQATT, CDR2 SNEGSKA (reference sequence). This CDR3 spans 11 amino acids. V gave up 4 bases and J gave up 6 bases, with 10 bases separating them. This chain's CDR3 is CSATGPGEQYF. Here the CDR3 DNA reads TGCAGTGCTACAGGGCCGGGCGAGCAGTACTTC.

The V call is TRBV6-1, the J call TRBJ2-3; D is undetermined. The CDR3 sequence is 11 residues long. Trimming left V 10 bases short and J 3 bases short, with 8 bases between. Per germline, CDR1 MNHNS and CDR2 SASEGT. In DNA form, the CDR3 reads TGTGCCATCATCAGAACAGATACGCAGTATTTT. It specifies CAIIRTDTQYF.

The chain joins TRBV4-2 to TRBJ2-2; perhaps TRBD2 as D (5 bases). Germline V lookup: CDR1 LGHNA, CDR2 YNFKEQ. The CDR3 is 15 residues long. Trimming removed 0 bases from V and 4 bases from J, with 9 bases in between. CDR3 sequence: CASSQEEGSTGELFF. The CDR3 DNA reads as TGTGCCAGCAGCCAAGAGGAAGGGAGCACCGGGGAGCTGTTTTTT.

The rearrangement joins TRBV2 to TRBJ2-1; D call uncertain. Trimming stripped 7 bases from V and 3 bases from J, with 13 bases between. CDR1 and CDR2 (germline): SNHLY, FYNNEI. CDR3 length: 14 residues. For the CDR3, the DNA is TGTGCCAGCATGAGAGGAGACGGCTACAATGAGCAGTTCTTC. Translating it yields CASMRGDGYNEQFF.

V usage is TRBV30 and J usage is TRBJ1-4; D is possibly TRBD1 (5 bases). The CDR3 is made up of 13 amino acids. V was trimmed by 3 bases and J by 7 bases, leaving 12 bases between them. Germline V gene sequence: CDR1 GTSNPN, CDR2 SVGIG (reference sequence). As DNA, the CDR3 is TGTGCCTGGAGGATCGGGGGTGGTGAAAAACTGTTTTTT. Residues: CAWRIGGGEKLFF.

CDR3 nucleotides: TGTGCCAGCAGTTACTCGCGTAGCGGGAGAGTCGGGGAGCTGTTTTTT. This codes for CASSYSRSGRVGELFF. V gene TRBV6-5 combines with J gene TRBJ2-2, with TRBD2 identical over 9 bases. V shed 0 bases and J 7 bases; nucleotides not matched to a gene: 6. This CDR3 has 16 amino acids. CDR1 is MNHEY and CDR2 is SVGAGI in the germline V gene.